This entry concerns a single TCR beta chain. Its antigen is currently unknown. This CDR3 spans 16 amino acids. V dropped 1 base and J dropped 0 bases, with 12 bases sitting between them. Germline-derived CDR1 and CDR2 are SGHNT and YENEEA. These data belong to a study of vaccination and CD4 T cells after COVID-19. An Oncomine TCR Beta short-read assay was used to sequence the DNA from cultured CD4+ T cells. MiXCR was run by TCRdb on the PCR reads, yielding one entry per CDR3 protein. The data show 7,500 to 10,000 distinct CDR3 sequences, around 68% seen once. Treatment reported: roughly 10-day PBMC culture with coronavirus spike peptide pools or control peptides (ViraFEST assay).

J is TRBJ1-2 and V is TRBV11-3; no clear D gene. The TCR was taken from a human donor who had recovered from COVID-19. Input material: CD4+ T cells from blood, cultured in vitro. Here the CDR3 DNA reads TGTGCCAGCAGCTTAGGGCCGAGCACAGCTAACTATGGCTACACCTTC. It translates to CASSLGPSTANYGYTF.